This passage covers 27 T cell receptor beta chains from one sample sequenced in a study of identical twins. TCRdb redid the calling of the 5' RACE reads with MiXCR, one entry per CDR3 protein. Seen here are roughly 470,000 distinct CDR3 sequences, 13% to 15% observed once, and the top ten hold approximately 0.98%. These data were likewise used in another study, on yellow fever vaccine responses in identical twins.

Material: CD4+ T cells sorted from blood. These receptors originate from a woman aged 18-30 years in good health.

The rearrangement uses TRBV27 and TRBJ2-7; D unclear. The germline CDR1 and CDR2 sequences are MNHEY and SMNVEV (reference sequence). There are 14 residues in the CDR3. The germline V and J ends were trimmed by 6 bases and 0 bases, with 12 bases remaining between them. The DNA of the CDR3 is TGTGCCAGCAGGATTCGCGAGGCCTCCTACGAGCAGTACTTC. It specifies CASRIREASYEQYF.

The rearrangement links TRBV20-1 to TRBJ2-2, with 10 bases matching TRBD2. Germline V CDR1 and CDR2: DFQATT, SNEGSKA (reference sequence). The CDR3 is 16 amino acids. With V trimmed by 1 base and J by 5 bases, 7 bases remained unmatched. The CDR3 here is CSARVSGRAGTGELFF. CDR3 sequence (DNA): TGCAGTGCTAGAGTCAGCGGGAGGGCCGGGACCGGGGAGCTGTTTTTT.

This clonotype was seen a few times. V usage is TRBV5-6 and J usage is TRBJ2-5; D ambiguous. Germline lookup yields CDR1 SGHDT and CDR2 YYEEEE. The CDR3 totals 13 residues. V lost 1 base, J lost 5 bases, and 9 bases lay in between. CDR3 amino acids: CASSLKVRETQYF. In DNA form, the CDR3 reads TGTGCCAGCAGCTTGAAGGTACGGGAGACCCAGTACTTC.

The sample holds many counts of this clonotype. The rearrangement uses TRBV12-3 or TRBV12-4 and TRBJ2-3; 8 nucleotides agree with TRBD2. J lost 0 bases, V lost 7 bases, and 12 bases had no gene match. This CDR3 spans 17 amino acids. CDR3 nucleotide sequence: TGTGCCAGCACCTCCTGGTCGGGGGGGCGGAGCACAGATACGCAGTATTTT. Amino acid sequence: CASTSWSGGRSTDTQYF.

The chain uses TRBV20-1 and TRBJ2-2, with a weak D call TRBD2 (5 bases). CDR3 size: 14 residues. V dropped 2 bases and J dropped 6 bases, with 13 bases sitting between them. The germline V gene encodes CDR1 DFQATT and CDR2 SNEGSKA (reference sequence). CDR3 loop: CSARRSGSSGELFF. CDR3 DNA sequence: TGCAGTGCTAGACGCTCGGGGAGCTCCGGGGAGCTGTTTTTT.

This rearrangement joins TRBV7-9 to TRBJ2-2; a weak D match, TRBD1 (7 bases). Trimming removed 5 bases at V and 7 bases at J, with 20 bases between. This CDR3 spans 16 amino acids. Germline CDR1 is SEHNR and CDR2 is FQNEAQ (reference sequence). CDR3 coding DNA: TGTGCCAGCAGCCCCCTTCAGGGGGGCACAAACGGGGAGCTGTTTTTT. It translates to CASSPLQGGTNGELFF.

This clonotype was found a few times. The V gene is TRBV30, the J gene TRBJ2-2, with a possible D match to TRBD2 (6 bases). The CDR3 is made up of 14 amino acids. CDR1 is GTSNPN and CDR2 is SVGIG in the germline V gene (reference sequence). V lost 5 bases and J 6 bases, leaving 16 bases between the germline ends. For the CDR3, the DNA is TGTGCCTGGGGGGTCGGTCTAGCGCCCGGGGAGCTGTTTTTT. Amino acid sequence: CAWGVGLAPGELFF.

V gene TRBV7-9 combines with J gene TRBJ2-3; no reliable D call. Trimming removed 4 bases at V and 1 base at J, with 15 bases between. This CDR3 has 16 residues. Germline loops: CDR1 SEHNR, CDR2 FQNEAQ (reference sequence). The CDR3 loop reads CASSSRFGLGTDTQYF. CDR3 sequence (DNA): TGTGCCAGCAGCTCTCGCTTCGGATTAGGCACAGATACGCAGTATTTT.

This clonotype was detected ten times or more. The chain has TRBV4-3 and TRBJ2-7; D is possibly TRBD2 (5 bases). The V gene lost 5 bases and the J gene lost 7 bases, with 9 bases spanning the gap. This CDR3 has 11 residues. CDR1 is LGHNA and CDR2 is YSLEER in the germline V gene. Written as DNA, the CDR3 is TGCGCCAGCAGCTCATCGGGGGAGCAGTACTTC. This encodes CASSSSGEQYF.

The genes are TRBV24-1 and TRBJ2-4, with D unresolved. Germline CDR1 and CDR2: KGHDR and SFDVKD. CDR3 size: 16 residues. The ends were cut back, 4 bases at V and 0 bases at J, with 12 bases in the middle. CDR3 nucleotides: TGTGCCACCAGTGACCCCAAGGCAGGAGCCAAAAACATTCAGTACTTC. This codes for CATSDPKAGAKNIQYF.

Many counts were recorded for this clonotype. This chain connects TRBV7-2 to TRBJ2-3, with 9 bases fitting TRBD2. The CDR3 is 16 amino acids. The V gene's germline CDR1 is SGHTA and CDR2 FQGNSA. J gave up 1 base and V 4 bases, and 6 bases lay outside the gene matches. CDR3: CASSSKREARTDTQYF. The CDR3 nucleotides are TGTGCCAGCAGCTCCAAGCGGGAGGCCCGCACAGATACGCAGTATTTT. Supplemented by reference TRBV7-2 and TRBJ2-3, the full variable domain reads GAGVSQSPSNKVTEKGKDVELRCDPISGHTALYWYRQSLGQGLEFLIYFQGNSAPDKSGLPSDRFSAERTGGSVSTLTIQRTQQEDSAVYLCASSSKREARTDTQYFGPGTRLTVL.

CDR3 DNA sequence: TGCAGTGCTAGAGTTGCGGGAGCATGGGAGCAGTACTTC. Translation: CSARVAGAWEQYF. This chain connects TRBV20-1 to TRBJ2-7, with 7 bases that match TRBD2. This CDR3 is built from 13 residues. The V gene end was trimmed by 1 base and the J gene end by 7 bases; junction bases not matched to a gene: 7. Germline V lookup: CDR1 DFQATT, CDR2 SNEGSKA (reference sequence).

In DNA, the CDR3 is TGTGCCAGCAGTAGGGACGAGAACACCGGGGAGCTGTTTTTT. Amino acids: CASSRDENTGELFF. The V and J genes are TRBV6-1 and TRBJ2-2; D assignment may be TRBD1 or TRBD2 (5 bases each). Germline CDR1 and CDR2: MNHNS and SASEGT. The CDR3 contains 14 residues. V shed 5 bases and J shed 1 base, with 8 bases lying between them.

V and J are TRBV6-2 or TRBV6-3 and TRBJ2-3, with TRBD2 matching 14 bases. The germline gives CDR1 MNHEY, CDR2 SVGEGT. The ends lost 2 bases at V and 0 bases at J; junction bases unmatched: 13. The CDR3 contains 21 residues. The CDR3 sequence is CASSYPRETSGGDTSTDTQYF. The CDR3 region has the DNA TGTGCCAGCAGTTACCCCCGAGAGACTAGCGGGGGGGACACTAGCACAGATACGCAGTATTTT.

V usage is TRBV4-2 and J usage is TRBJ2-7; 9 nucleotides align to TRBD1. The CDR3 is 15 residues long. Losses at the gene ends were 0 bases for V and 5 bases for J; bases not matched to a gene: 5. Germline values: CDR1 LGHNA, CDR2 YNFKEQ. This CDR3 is CASSQEYRGQNEQYF. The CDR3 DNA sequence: TGTGCCAGCAGCCAAGAGTACAGGGGGCAGAACGAGCAGTACTTC.

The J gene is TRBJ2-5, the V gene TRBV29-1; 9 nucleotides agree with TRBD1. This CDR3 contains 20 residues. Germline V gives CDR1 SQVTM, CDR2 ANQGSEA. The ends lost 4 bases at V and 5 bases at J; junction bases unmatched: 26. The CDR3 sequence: CSVGRSNTGTGRGLSETQYF. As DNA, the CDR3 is TGCAGCGTTGGGAGATCTAATACCGGGACAGGGAGGGGATTGTCCGAGACCCAGTACTTC. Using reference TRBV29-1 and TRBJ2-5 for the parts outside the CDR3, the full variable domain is SAVISQKPSRDICQRGTSLTIQCQVDSQVTMMFWYRQQPGQSLTLIATANQGSEATYESGFVIDKFPISRPNLTFSTLTVSNMSPEDSSIYLCSVGRSNTGTGRGLSETQYFGPGTRLLVL.

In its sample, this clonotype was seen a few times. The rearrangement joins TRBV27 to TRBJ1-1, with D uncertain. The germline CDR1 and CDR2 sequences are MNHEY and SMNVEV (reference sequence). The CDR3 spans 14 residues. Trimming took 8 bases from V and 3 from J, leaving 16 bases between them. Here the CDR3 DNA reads TGTGCCAGCCGTCGGCCTGGCACGGACACTGAAGCTTTCTTT. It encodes CASRRPGTDTEAFF.

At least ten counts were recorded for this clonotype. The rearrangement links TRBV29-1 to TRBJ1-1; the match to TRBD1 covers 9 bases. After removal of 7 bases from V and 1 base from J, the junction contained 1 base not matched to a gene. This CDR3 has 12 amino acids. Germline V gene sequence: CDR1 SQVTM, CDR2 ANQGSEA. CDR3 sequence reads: CSADRGNTEAFF. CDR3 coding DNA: TGCAGCGCGGACAGGGGGAACACTGAAGCTTTCTTT.

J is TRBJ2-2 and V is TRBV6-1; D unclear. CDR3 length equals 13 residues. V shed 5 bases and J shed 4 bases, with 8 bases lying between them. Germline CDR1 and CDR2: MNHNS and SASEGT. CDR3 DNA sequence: TGTGCCAGCAGTAAGACCCTCACCGGGGAGCTGTTTTTT. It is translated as CASSKTLTGELFF.

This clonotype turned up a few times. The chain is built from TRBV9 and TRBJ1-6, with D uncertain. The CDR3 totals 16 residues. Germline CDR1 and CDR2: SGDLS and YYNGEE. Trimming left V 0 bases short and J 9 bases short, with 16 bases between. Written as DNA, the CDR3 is TGTGCCAGCAGCGTAGAAGTGAACCCCGCGGCTTCACCCCTCCACTTT. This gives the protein CASSVEVNPAASPLHF.

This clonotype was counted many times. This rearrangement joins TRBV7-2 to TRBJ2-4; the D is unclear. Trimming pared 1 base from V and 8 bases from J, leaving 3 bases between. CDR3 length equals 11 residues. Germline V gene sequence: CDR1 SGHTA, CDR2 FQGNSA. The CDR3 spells CASSLGDIQYF. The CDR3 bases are TGTGCCAGCAGCTTAGGGGACATTCAGTACTTC.

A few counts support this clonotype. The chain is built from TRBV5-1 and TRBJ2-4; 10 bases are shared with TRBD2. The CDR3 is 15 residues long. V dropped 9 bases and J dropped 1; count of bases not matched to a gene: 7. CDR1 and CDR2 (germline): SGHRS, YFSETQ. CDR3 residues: CATKRGGSAKNIQYF. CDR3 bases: TGCGCCACAAAGCGGGGGGGAAGTGCCAAAAACATTCAGTACTTC.

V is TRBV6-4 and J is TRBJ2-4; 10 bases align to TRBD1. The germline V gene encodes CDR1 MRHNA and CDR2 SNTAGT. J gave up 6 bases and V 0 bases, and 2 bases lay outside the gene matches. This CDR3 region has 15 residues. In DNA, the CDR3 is TGTGCCAGCAGTGACTCGGGGACAGGGGCAAACATTCAGTACTTC. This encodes CASSDSGTGANIQYF.

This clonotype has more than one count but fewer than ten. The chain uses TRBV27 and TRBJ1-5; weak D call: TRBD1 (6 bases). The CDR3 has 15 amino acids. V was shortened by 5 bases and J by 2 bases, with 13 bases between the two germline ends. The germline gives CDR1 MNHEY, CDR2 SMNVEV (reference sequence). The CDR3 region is CASSLQGWGNQPQHF. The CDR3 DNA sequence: TGTGCCAGCAGTCTACAGGGTTGGGGCAATCAGCCCCAGCATTTT.

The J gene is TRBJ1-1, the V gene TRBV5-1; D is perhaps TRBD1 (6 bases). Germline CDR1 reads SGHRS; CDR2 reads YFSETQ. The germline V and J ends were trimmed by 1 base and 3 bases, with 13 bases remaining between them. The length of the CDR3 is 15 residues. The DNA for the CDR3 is TGCGCCAGCAGCTTGAAGGGGGTGGGCTACACTGAAGCTTTCTTT. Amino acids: CASSLKGVGYTEAFF.

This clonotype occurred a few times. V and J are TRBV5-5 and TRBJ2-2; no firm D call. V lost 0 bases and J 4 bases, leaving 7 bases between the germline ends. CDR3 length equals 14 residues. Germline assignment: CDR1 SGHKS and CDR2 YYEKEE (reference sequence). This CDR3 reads CASSLGPLTGELFF. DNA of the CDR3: TGTGCCAGCAGCTTGGGACCGCTCACCGGGGAGCTGTTTTTT.

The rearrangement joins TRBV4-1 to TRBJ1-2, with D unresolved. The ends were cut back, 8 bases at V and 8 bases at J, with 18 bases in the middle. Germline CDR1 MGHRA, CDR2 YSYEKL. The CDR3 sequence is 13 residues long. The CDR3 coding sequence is TGCGCCAGCGCCAAGACCCAGTCGGGGGGCTACACCTTC. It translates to CASAKTQSGGYTF.